These 32 T cell receptor beta chains were sequenced from one sample in a study of T-cell reconstitution after alpha-beta-depleted transplantation in children. For TCRbeta, the library was prepared with unique molecular identifiers. TCRdb ran MiXCR on the PCR reads and lists one entry per CDR3 protein. The sample records about 610,000 distinct CDR3 sequences, about 10% being singletons. The sample was PBMCs from the stem cell graft donor, taken from the stem cell graft. The receptors come from a human donor who donated a stem cell graft to a child with acute myeloid leukemia.

In its sample, this clonotype was seen many times. This chain joins TRBV4-2 and TRBJ2-2; D call uncertain. Germline V lookup: CDR1 LGHNA, CDR2 YNFKEQ. The V gene lost 0 bases and the J gene lost 4 bases, with 6 bases spanning the gap. The CDR3 runs 14 residues. CDR3 in DNA: TGTGCCAGCAGCCAAGACCAGTCCACCGGGGAGCTGTTTTTT. Its protein is CASSQDQSTGELFF.

This clonotype was seen many times. V gene TRBV29-1 combines with J gene TRBJ1-4, with unresolved D. The CDR3 has 13 amino acids. The germline V and J ends were trimmed by 4 bases and 4 bases, with 10 bases remaining between them. CDR1 is SQVTM and CDR2 is ANQGSEA in the germline V gene. CDR3 sequence: CSVVSQYNEKLFF. The CDR3 DNA sequence: TGCAGCGTTGTGTCTCAGTATAATGAAAAACTGTTTTTT.

The chain combines TRBV7-2 with TRBJ2-7; TRBD2 aligns across 10 bases. The CDR3 contains 17 residues. Germline CDR1 is SGHTA and CDR2 is FQGNSA. After removal of 0 bases from V and 6 bases from J, the junction contained 11 bases not matched to a gene. CDR3 coding DNA: TGTGCCAGCAGCTTAGCCTCCGGGAGCGGGAGGGTGAGCGAGCAGTACTTC. Protein sequence: CASSLASGSGRVSEQYF.

The chain employs TRBV12-3 or TRBV12-4 and TRBJ2-1; D gene ambiguous. With 7 bases removed from V and 8 bases from J, the gap between germline ends came to 9 bases. This CDR3 has 11 residues. The CDR3 nucleotides are TGTGCCAGCATGAAGGCGGATGAGCAGTTCTTC. Residues: CASMKADEQFF.

This clonotype was recorded many times. The chain uses TRBV7-2 and TRBJ2-1; D not certain. This CDR3 comprises 14 residues. V was pared by 1 base and J by 3 bases, with 7 bases between. Germline V gives CDR1 SGHTA, CDR2 FQGNSA. CDR3 sequence (DNA): TGTGCCAGCAGCTTAGGAGTTTACTACAATGAGCAGTTCTTC. It is translated as CASSLGVYYNEQFF.

This clonotype has a count of ten or more. This chain connects TRBV10-3 to TRBJ2-7, with 12 bases lining up with TRBD2. There are 15 residues in the CDR3. Germline V gene sequence: CDR1 ENHRY, CDR2 SYGVKD. The trim removed 4 bases at V and 5 bases at J, leaving 6 bases unmatched. The CDR3 loop is CAISGPTSGSNEQYF. CDR3 in DNA: TGTGCCATCAGTGGCCCGACTAGCGGGAGCAACGAGCAGTACTTC.

This clonotype has a handful of counts. CDR3 sequence (DNA): TGTGCCAGCAGCTCAAGCGGGACTGGCGGGGAGCTGTTTTTT. Protein: CASSSSGTGGELFF. This sequence joins TRBV2 and TRBJ2-2, with 7 positions matching TRBD2. The V and J ends lost 6 bases and 7 bases, in that order; junction bases with no gene match: 8. This CDR3 is 14 amino acids long. The germline V gene encodes CDR1 SNHLY and CDR2 FYNNEI.

There are many counts of this clonotype. V and J are TRBV6-5 and TRBJ1-1; no clear D. Trimming removed 5 bases at V and 2 bases at J, with 15 bases between. Germline V CDR1 and CDR2: MNHEY, SVGAGI. The CDR3 covers 15 residues. In DNA, the CDR3 is TGTGCCAGCAGTCCCAACCCCGGAGCAAACACTGAAGCTTTCTTT. The encoded protein is CASSPNPGANTEAFF.

This clonotype was detected only a few times. This chain uses TRBV6-1 with TRBJ1-5; D remains unclear. The CDR3 has 16 amino acids. CDR1 and CDR2 from the germline V gene are MNHNS and SASEGT. V lost 6 bases and J lost 7, with 22 bases in between. The CDR3 nucleotides read TGTGCCAGCAGGAAACTACGGACCGGGGAGAACCAGCCCCAGCATTTT. This encodes CASRKLRTGENQPQHF.

This clonotype has a handful of counts. The V call is TRBV3-1, the J call TRBJ1-5; D remains unclear. Trimming removed 0 bases from V and 7 bases from J, with 13 bases in between. The CDR3 is made up of 15 amino acids. The V gene's germline CDR1 is LGHDT and CDR2 YNNKEL (reference sequence). The CDR3 sequence: CASSQESSGGQPQHF. The CDR3 nucleotides are TGTGCCAGCAGCCAAGAATCTTCCGGAGGCCAGCCCCAGCATTTT.

This clonotype showed up just a few times. The CDR3 sequence is CSVEDLAGDTQYF. As DNA, the CDR3 is TGCAGCGTTGAAGACCTAGCGGGGGATACGCAGTATTTT. J is TRBJ2-3 and V is TRBV29-1; 9 nucleotides agree with TRBD2. With 0 bases clipped from V and 6 bases from J, the junction kept 1 base outside the gene matches. CDR1 SQVTM and CDR2 ANQGSEA come from the germline V gene. The CDR3 has 13 residues.

This clonotype was recorded many times. This chain connects TRBV6-2 or TRBV6-3 to TRBJ2-1; 15 bases fit TRBD2. The V gene end was trimmed by 6 bases and the J gene end by 7 bases; junction bases not matched to a gene: 7. The CDR3 contains 16 residues. Looked up from germline, CDR1 is MNHEY and CDR2 is SVGEGT. DNA of the CDR3: TGTGCCAGCAGACGGACTAGCGGGAGGGCGACAAATGAGCAGTTCTTC. This codes for CASRRTSGRATNEQFF.

This clonotype was detected many times. CDR3 protein: CASSLTTSAQFF. The CDR3 coding sequence is TGTGCCAGCAGTTTAACTACTTCGGCGCAGTTCTTC. This chain connects TRBV28 to TRBJ2-1, with D uncertain. Germline CDR1 reads MDHEN; CDR2 reads SYDVKM. The CDR3 contains 12 residues. Trimming took off 2 bases at V and 12 bases at J, with 11 bases between the two ends.

The chain joins TRBV6-2 or TRBV6-3 to TRBJ2-7; TRBD1 matches 8 bases. V lost 5 bases, J lost 1 base, and 4 bases stayed unmatched. This CDR3 region has 14 residues. Germline V lookup: CDR1 MNHEY, CDR2 SVGEGT. CDR3 in amino acids: CASSNRDRSYEQYF. CDR3 sequence (DNA): TGTGCCAGCAGTAACCGGGACAGGTCCTACGAGCAGTACTTC.

The rearrangement links TRBV29-1 to TRBJ2-5; 11 positions agree with TRBD2. V shed 6 bases and J 1 base; nucleotides not matched to a gene: 7. The CDR3 length is 15 residues. The germline gives CDR1 SQVTM, CDR2 ANQGSEA. DNA for the CDR3: TGCAGCGTACACTGGACTAGCGGGCCCCAAGAGACCCAGTACTTC. It translates to CSVHWTSGPQETQYF.

This rearrangement joins TRBV7-9 to TRBJ1-2; possibly TRBD1 for D (6 bases). Germline CDR1 and CDR2: SEHNR and FQNEAQ (reference sequence). The CDR3 runs 13 residues. Trimming took 2 bases from V and 7 from J, leaving 11 bases between them. The CDR3 region is CASSLIGTSGYTF. In nucleotides, the CDR3 is TGTGCCAGCAGCTTAATAGGGACAAGTGGCTACACCTTC.

This clonotype occurred many times. The rearrangement uses TRBV5-1 and TRBJ2-1; no clear D gene. The CDR3 loop spans 15 amino acids. V dropped 0 bases and J dropped 3 bases, with 10 bases sitting between them. Germline V gene sequence: CDR1 SGHRS, CDR2 YFSETQ. Written as DNA, the CDR3 is TGCGCCAGCAGCTTGGAGGGCTGGGTCTACAATGAGCAGTTCTTC. Its translation: CASSLEGWVYNEQFF.

This chain joins TRBV4-3 and TRBJ2-2; 10 bases align to TRBD1. The germline CDR1 and CDR2 sequences are LGHNA and YSLEER. The CDR3 extends over 14 amino acids. Trimming cost V 3 bases and J 7 bases; bases outside gene matches: 2. DNA of the CDR3: TGCGCCAGCAGCCAGGACAGGGGGATCGGGGAGCTGTTTTTT. This gives the protein CASSQDRGIGELFF.

This clonotype was counted a few times. V is TRBV7-8 and J is TRBJ2-5; D is unresolved. V was shortened by 1 base and J by 4 bases, with 13 bases between the two germline ends. The CDR3 totals 15 residues. Germline-derived CDR1 and CDR2 are SGHVS and FQNEAQ. The CDR3 bases are TGTGCCAGCAGCTTAGATATCGGTCCTCGAGAGACCCAGTACTTC. This encodes CASSLDIGPRETQYF. Drawing the rest from reference TRBV7-8 and TRBJ2-5, the complete variable domain is GAGVSQSPRYKVAKRGQDVALRCDPISGHVSLFWYQQALGQGPEFLTYFQNEAQLDKSGLPSDRFFAERPEGSVSTLKIQRTQQEDSAVYLCASSLDIGPRETQYFGPGTRLLVL.

The rearrangement joins TRBV5-1 to TRBJ2-2, with TRBD1 matching 8 bases. The CDR3 runs 14 residues. Losses at the gene ends were 8 bases for V and 2 bases for J; bases not matched to a gene: 5. CDR1 and CDR2 from the germline V gene are SGHRS and YFSETQ. CDR3 amino acids: CASTGTGNTGELFF. CDR3 DNA: TGCGCCAGTACCGGGACAGGAAACACCGGGGAGCTGTTTTTT.

This clonotype was counted many times. V is TRBV29-1 and J is TRBJ2-7, with 14 bases that match TRBD2. CDR1 is SQVTM and CDR2 is ANQGSEA in the germline V gene. The CDR3 consists of 18 residues. V was pared by 7 bases and J by 4 bases, with 18 bases of the junction left unmatched. The CDR3 DNA is TGCAGCGGCCAATTTCCCGGGACTAGCGGGAGTAAGAGGTACGAGCAGTACTTC. Translated: CSGQFPGTSGSKRYEQYF.

V and J are TRBV6-5 and TRBJ1-2, with a tentative D call TRBD1 (6 bases). Germline CDR1 MNHEY, CDR2 SVGAGI. The CDR3 extends over 13 amino acids. The ends were cut back, 2 bases at V and 8 bases at J, with 12 bases in the middle. CDR3 coding DNA: TGTGCCAGCAGTTACCTGGCAGGGGAAGGCTACACCTTC. This encodes CASSYLAGEGYTF.

The V and J genes are TRBV20-1 and TRBJ2-7, with 8 bases aligning to TRBD1. The CDR3 has 13 amino acids. V lost 7 bases, J lost 2 bases, and 7 bases stayed unmatched. Germline CDR1 DFQATT, CDR2 SNEGSKA (reference sequence). This CDR3 is CSVLDRATYEQYF. CDR3 DNA sequence: TGCAGTGTCCTGGACAGGGCAACCTACGAGCAGTACTTC.

The J gene is TRBJ2-1, the V gene TRBV3-1; D is possibly TRBD2 (6 bases). Germline loops: CDR1 LGHDT, CDR2 YNNKEL (reference sequence). The CDR3 length is 18 residues. The germline V and J ends were trimmed by 0 bases and 2 bases, with 17 bases remaining between them. The CDR3 DNA reads as TGTGCCAGCAGCCAAGATAGTCCAGTCGGGAGCCCCTACAATGAGCAGTTCTTC. Its protein is CASSQDSPVGSPYNEQFF.

A few counts support this clonotype. The V call is TRBV2, the J call TRBJ2-5; D not resolved. Germline V gene data show CDR1 as SNHLY and CDR2 as FYNNEI. The CDR3 has 16 amino acids. Trimming stripped 0 bases from V and 1 base from J, with 12 bases between. CDR3 DNA: TGTGCCAGCAGTGAAGCGAGACCGACGGGCCAAGAGACCCAGTACTTC. This gives the protein CASSEARPTGQETQYF.

This rearrangement joins TRBV7-3 to TRBJ2-1; TRBD2 matches 7 bases. The CDR3 spans 18 residues. Germline CDR1 SGHTA, CDR2 FQGTGA. Trimming at V came to 0 bases and at J to 6 bases, leaving 14 bases not matched to a gene. The CDR3 reads CASSLTGGTLLGVNEQFF. The CDR3 nucleotides are TGTGCCAGCAGCTTAACGGGGGGGACCCTGTTGGGGGTCAATGAGCAGTTCTTC.

This clonotype was picked up a small number of times. V and J are TRBV7-8 and TRBJ1-1, with D hard to call. The CDR3 runs 15 residues. V was shortened by 6 bases and J by 1 base, with 15 bases between the two germline ends. The germline V gene has CDR1 SGHVS and CDR2 FQNEAQ. CDR3 DNA: TGTGCCAGCAGAGATAGACCGACCCCGAACACTGAAGCTTTCTTT. Translation: CASRDRPTPNTEAFF.

The sample holds many counts of this clonotype. V usage is TRBV5-1 and J usage is TRBJ1-5, with no clear D. CDR1 is SGHRS, CDR2 YFSETQ, per germline. V was pared by 1 base and J by 7 bases, with 12 bases between. The CDR3 has 14 residues. The chain's CDR3 is CASSLRPGEQPQHF. The CDR3 DNA reads as TGCGCCAGCAGCTTGAGGCCAGGAGAACAGCCCCAGCATTTT.

The chain is built from TRBV4-2 and TRBJ2-4; TRBD1 agrees at 7 bases. The CDR3 extends over 23 amino acids. Germline V CDR1 and CDR2: LGHNA, YNFKEQ. With V trimmed by 2 bases and J by 1 base, 26 bases remained unmatched. The CDR3 protein is CASSQRNYPGTASAGPAKNIQYF. The CDR3 DNA reads TGTGCCAGCAGCCAACGTAACTACCCCGGGACAGCTAGTGCGGGCCCCGCCAAAAACATTCAGTACTTC.

This clonotype was counted at least ten times. The rearrangement joins TRBV5-1 to TRBJ1-4; D not resolved. This CDR3 region has 15 residues. V was trimmed by 4 bases and J by 10 bases, leaving 20 bases between them. The germline V gene encodes CDR1 SGHRS and CDR2 YFSETQ. The CDR3 reads CASSPDPDGEGKLFF. In DNA form, the CDR3 reads TGCGCCAGCAGCCCGGACCCGGATGGAGAGGGAAAACTGTTTTTT. Looking up the rest from reference TRBV5-1 and TRBJ1-4 gives the full variable domain: KAGVTQTPRYLIKTRGQQVTLSCSPISGHRSVSWYQQTPGQGLQFLFEYFSETQRNKGNFPGRFSGRQFSNSRSEMNVSTLELGDSALYLCASSPDPDGEGKLFFGSGTQLSVL.

This rearrangement joins TRBV28 to TRBJ1-2; unclear D gene. Trimming removed 4 bases at V and 4 bases at J, with 10 bases between. The CDR3 runs 13 residues. Looked up from germline, CDR1 is MDHEN and CDR2 is SYDVKM. The CDR3 DNA reads TGTGCCAGCAGTTCATCGATCATCTATGGCTACACCTTC. This encodes CASSSSIIYGYTF.

This clonotype was detected ten times or more. V and J are TRBV12-3 or TRBV12-4 and TRBJ2-1, with D unclear. This CDR3 spans 11 amino acids. Trimming pared 5 bases from V and 6 bases from J, leaving 5 bases between. The CDR3 DNA is TGTGCCAGCAGTCCGATCAATGAGCAGTTCTTC. Translation: CASSPINEQFF.